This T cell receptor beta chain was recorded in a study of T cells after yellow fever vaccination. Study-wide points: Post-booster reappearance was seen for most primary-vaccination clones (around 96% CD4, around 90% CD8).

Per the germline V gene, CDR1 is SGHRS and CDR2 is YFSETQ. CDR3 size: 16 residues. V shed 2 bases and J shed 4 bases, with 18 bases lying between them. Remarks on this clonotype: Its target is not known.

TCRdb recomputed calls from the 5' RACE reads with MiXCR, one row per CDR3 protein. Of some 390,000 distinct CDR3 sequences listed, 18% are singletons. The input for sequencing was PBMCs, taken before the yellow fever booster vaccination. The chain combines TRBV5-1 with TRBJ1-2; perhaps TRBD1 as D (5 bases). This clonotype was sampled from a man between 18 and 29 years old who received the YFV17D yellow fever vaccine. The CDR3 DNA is TGCGCCAGCAGCTTCACACAGCCGGGACGCAGCTATGGCTACACCTTC. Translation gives CASSFTQPGRSYGYTF.